The clone carrying this T cell receptor (beta chain) was found many times. These data originate in a study of CXCR3 chemokines and chemotherapy response in bladder cancer. TCRdb re-called the PCR reads through MiXCR, storing one row per CDR3 protein. This table holds about 8,900 distinct CDR3 sequences, around 23% found once. This TCR was recovered from a human donor with bladder cancer that did not respond to neoadjuvant chemotherapy. The material was obtained from a patient whose treatment included neoadjuvant chemotherapy.

CDR3 bases: TGCAGTGCAGGGGGGGATTATGGCTACACCTTC. It translates to CSAGGDYGYTF. The chain uses TRBV20-1 and TRBJ1-2, with a tentative D call TRBD1 (6 bases). Per germline, CDR1 DFQATT and CDR2 SNEGSKA (reference sequence). The CDR3 has 11 residues. With 6 bases removed from V and 5 bases from J, the gap between germline ends came to 10 bases.